The 25 T cell receptor beta chains below were found in one sample sequenced in a study of blood T cells in healthy people across ages. Next came a second PCR, run for about 6 to 11 cycles, which used a sample-barcoded 5' primer along with a J-beta primer mix. TCRdb re-analysed the 5' RACE reads in MiXCR, keeping a single row per CDR3 protein. The sample holds around 1.5 million distinct CDR3 sequences, around 59% seen once. What was sequenced was blood. These receptors were collected from a man aged 18 to 30 in good health.

This chain joins TRBV12-3 or TRBV12-4 and TRBJ1-5; D is undetermined. The CDR3 runs to 12 residues. The germline V and J ends were trimmed by 2 bases and 7 bases, with 6 bases remaining between them. This CDR3 is CASSLYQQPQHF. The CDR3 DNA sequence: TGTGCCAGCAGTTTATATCAACAGCCCCAGCATTTT.

The genes are TRBV7-2 and TRBJ2-7; D is possibly TRBD1 or TRBD2 (5 bases each). The CDR3 consists of 15 residues. V was trimmed by 7 bases and J by 2 bases, leaving 18 bases between them. CDR1 is SGHTA, CDR2 FQGNSA, per germline. For the CDR3, the DNA is TGTGCCAGCACCCCCGATTTATGGGGGACCTACGAGCAGTACTTC. It codes for CASTPDLWGTYEQYF.

The chain has TRBV6-5 and TRBJ2-1; possible D gene TRBD2, 5 bases. The germline V and J ends were trimmed by 3 bases and 5 bases, with 8 bases remaining between them. The germline gives CDR1 MNHEY, CDR2 SVGAGI. The CDR3 length is 13 residues. The CDR3 coding sequence is TGTGCCAGCAGTTATGCCGGGAACAATGAGCAGTTCTTC. Translated: CASSYAGNNEQFF.

The V call is TRBV20-1, the J call TRBJ2-1; tentative D call: TRBD1 (6 bases). Germline-derived CDR1 and CDR2 are DFQATT and SNEGSKA (reference sequence). The V end lost 4 bases, the J end lost 3 bases, and 13 bases lay between the germline ends. The CDR3 consists of 14 residues. In DNA, the CDR3 is TGCAGTGCTAAAAACCGGGACATCTACAATGAGCAGTTCTTC. It specifies CSAKNRDIYNEQFF.

This clonotype came up a few times. CDR3 coding DNA: TGTGCCCGGGGGGTTGGCCGAGCCCAGCATTTT. Translation gives CARGVGRAQHF. The chain joins TRBV30 to TRBJ1-5, with a tentative D call TRBD1 (5 bases). CDR1 GTSNPN and CDR2 SVGIG come from the germline V gene (reference sequence). There are 11 residues in the CDR3. V shed 8 bases and J shed 11 bases, with 16 bases lying between them.

Comment on this clonotype: A junction end diverges from the germline sequence, so it may reflect a read error. The V and J genes are TRBV29-1 and TRBJ1-2; D possibly corresponds to TRBD1 (5 bases). The V gene's germline CDR1 is SQVTM and CDR2 ANQGSEA. The CDR3 sequence is 14 residues long. The CDR3 nucleotides read TGCAGCGTTGAAGTCCGAGACAGAGTCTATGACTACACCTTC. Translating it yields CSVEVRDRVYDYTF.

The genes are TRBV29-1 and TRBJ1-1; D unresolved. V shed 6 bases and J shed 2 bases, with 13 bases lying between them. This CDR3 comprises 13 residues. CDR1 SQVTM and CDR2 ANQGSEA come from the germline V gene. The CDR3 protein is CSVGRSFNTEAFF. The CDR3, as DNA: TGCAGCGTCGGGAGAAGCTTTAACACTGAAGCTTTCTTT.

This clonotype has just a few counts. The chain is built from TRBV4-1 and TRBJ1-2; tentative D call: TRBD1 (5 bases). V lost 3 bases, J lost 4 bases, and 12 bases lay in between. Germline lookup yields CDR1 MGHRA and CDR2 YSYEKL. The CDR3 extends over 14 amino acids. The CDR3 loop is CASSQEGNGYGYTF. In DNA, the CDR3 is TGCGCCAGCAGCCAGGAGGGGAACGGCTATGGCTACACCTTC.

This clonotype was observed once. The chain employs TRBV20-1 and TRBJ2-7; 9 positions match TRBD2. Germline V gene data show CDR1 as DFQATT and CDR2 as SNEGSKA (reference sequence). V lost 3 bases, J lost 2 bases, and 11 bases stayed unmatched. There are 16 residues in the CDR3. CDR3 in DNA: TGCAGTGCTAGGGTGCCGGGACTAGCAACACCCTACGAGCAGTACTTC. Residues: CSARVPGLATPYEQYF.

About this clonotype itself: Germline is not matched at one junction end, which may reflect a read error. The chain links TRBV5-1 to TRBJ2-5; 8 bases map to TRBD2. The closer fit of TRBJ2-7 to the DNA end suggests the J call may be wrong. This CDR3 is 14 amino acids long. From germline, CDR1 is SGHRS and CDR2 YFSETQ. The CDR3 coding sequence is TGCGCCGGCAGCTTGGTTGACGGGAGGGGCGAGCAGTACTTC. Protein: CAGSLVDGRGEQYF.

This chain connects TRBV21-1 to TRBJ2-1; TRBD1, the table's D call, lacks a check against the DNA. TRBV21-1 is a pseudogene. This CDR3 comprises 16 residues. CDR3 nucleotide sequence: TGTGCCAGCAGCACCTACGGCAGGGGGGTTGGCAATGAGCAGTTCTTC. Residues: CASSTYGRGVGNEQFF.

The rearrangement joins TRBV15 to TRBJ2-3, with D possibly being TRBD2 (5 bases). The CDR3 extends over 18 amino acids. Germline loops: CDR1 LNHNV, CDR2 YYDKDF (reference sequence). V was pared by 3 bases and J by 8 bases, with 27 bases between. CDR3 residues: CATSSDLGGSEFLRTQYF. The CDR3 nucleotides are TGTGCCACCAGCAGCGATTTAGGAGGAAGCGAGTTTTTACGTACGCAGTATTTT.

This clonotype has just a few counts. The chain carries TRBV5-6 and TRBJ2-5; D not certain. The DNA end is a closer match to TRBJ2-7, so the J assignment may be wrong. The CDR3 runs 12 residues. Germline CDR1 SGHDT, CDR2 YYEEEE. CDR3 DNA: TGTGCCAGCAGCTTGGAAGATGACGAGCAGTACTTC. Translated, it gives CASSLEDDEQYF.

This chain joins TRBV5-5 and TRBJ2-1, with 7 bases matching TRBD1. J gave up 4 bases and V 0 bases, and 10 bases lay outside the gene matches. Germline CDR1 and CDR2: SGHKS and YYEKEE (reference sequence). The CDR3 covers 17 residues. CDR3 protein: CASSLEGGSIVYNEQFF. The CDR3 DNA follows: TGTGCCAGCAGCTTGGAAGGGGGCTCCATTGTATACAATGAGCAGTTCTTC.

The chain links TRBV3-1 to TRBJ2-1; unclear D gene. The germline V gene encodes CDR1 LGHDT and CDR2 YNNKEL (reference sequence). V shed 1 base and J shed 0 bases, with 7 bases lying between them. The CDR3 totals 15 residues. DNA of the CDR3: TGTGCCAGCAGCCAAGGGGAAACCTCCTACAATGAGCAGTTCTTC. This sequence encodes CASSQGETSYNEQFF.

The sample holds a few counts of this clonotype. The chain recombines TRBV5-1 with TRBJ2-7; tentative D call: TRBD2 (5 bases). Looked up from germline, CDR1 is SGHRS and CDR2 is YFSETQ. This CDR3 spans 14 amino acids. The V and J ends lost 2 bases and 3 bases respectively, with 12 bases between them. CDR3 sequence (DNA): TGCGCCAGCAGCTTCGGGATTTCTGACTACGAGCAGTACTTC. Its translation: CASSFGISDYEQYF.

This clonotype has just one count. The chain recombines TRBV7-8 with TRBJ2-7; 9 nucleotides match TRBD1. After removal of 4 bases from V and 10 bases from J, the junction contained 8 bases not matched to a gene. Germline V lookup: CDR1 SGHVS, CDR2 FQNEAQ. This CDR3 has 13 residues. The CDR3 loop reads CASSSGQGLNQYF. The CDR3 DNA reads TGTGCCAGCAGCTCGGGACAGGGTTTAAACCAGTACTTC.

The chain joins TRBV6-5 to TRBJ2-5; TRBD2 aligns across 10 bases. The CDR3 totals 16 residues. The V and J ends lost 6 bases and 11 bases, in that order; junction bases with no gene match: 18. Germline CDR1 is MNHEY and CDR2 is SVGAGI. This CDR3 is CASSPTGTSENNEQYF. Here the CDR3 DNA reads TGTGCCAGCAGCCCTACAGGGACTAGCGAGAACAATGAGCAGTACTTC.

The chain combines TRBV28 with TRBJ2-1, with a tentative D call TRBD1 (6 bases). The CDR3 runs to 15 residues. Germline V gene sequence: CDR1 MDHEN, CDR2 SYDVKM. The V end was cut by 5 bases, the J end by 8 bases, with 19 bases between. The CDR3 loop reads CASSLTGIRRYEQFF. CDR3 nucleotide sequence: TGTGCCAGCAGTCTTACAGGGATTCGACGGTATGAGCAGTTCTTC.

The V gene is TRBV20-1, the J gene TRBJ2-1; no reliable D call. This CDR3 region has 15 residues. Trimming cost V 2 bases and J 5 bases, with 16 bases left between them. In germline, CDR1 is DFQATT, CDR2 SNEGSKA (reference sequence). DNA for the CDR3: TGCAGTGCTAGACCCTTCGGGCTAGGGAACAATGAGCAGTTCTTC. This sequence encodes CSARPFGLGNNEQFF.

Note on this clonotype: The junction shows a germline mismatch at one end, possibly a read error. This chain links TRBV25-1 with TRBJ2-1, with TRBD2 as a possible D gene (7 bases). CDR1 is MGHDK, CDR2 SYGVNS, per germline. The CDR3 runs 17 residues. CDR3 in amino acids: CASSEYIAGAQYNKQFF. The CDR3, as DNA: TGTGCCAGCAGTGAATATATCGCGGGGGCTCAATACAATAAGCAGTTCTTC.

This CDR3 reads CASSYSGAWEQFF. The CDR3 coding sequence is TGTGCCAGCAGTTACTCAGGGGCCTGGGAGCAGTTCTTC. The J gene is TRBJ2-1, the V gene TRBV6-2 or TRBV6-3; a weak D match, TRBD1 (5 bases). The CDR3 runs to 13 residues. V was pared by 0 bases and J by 10 bases, with 10 bases between. Looked up from germline, CDR1 is MNHEY and CDR2 is SVGEGT.

This chain links TRBV6-6 with TRBJ2-7, with unresolved D. CDR1 and CDR2 from the germline V gene are MNHNY and SVGAGI (reference sequence). The CDR3 contains 15 residues. The V end lost 4 bases, the J end lost 1 base, and 14 bases lay between the germline ends. The CDR3 coding sequence is TGTGCCAGCAGTTCGAACCCTGACCGATCCTACGAGCAGTACTTC. Translated: CASSSNPDRSYEQYF.

Only a few counts were recorded for this clonotype. The rearrangement links TRBV5-1 to TRBJ2-4, with a possible D match to TRBD1 (5 bases). Trimming took off 2 bases at V and 5 bases at J, with 14 bases between the two ends. There are 15 residues in the CDR3. CDR1 SGHRS and CDR2 YFSETQ come from the germline V gene. DNA for the CDR3: TGCGCCAGCAGCTTTCTCCAGGGAAGCGAAAACATTCAGTACTTC. Its translation: CASSFLQGSENIQYF.

The J gene is TRBJ2-1, the V gene TRBV3-1, with a tentative D call TRBD1 (6 bases). The end of the DNA fits TRBJ2-7 better, so the J call may be wrong. The CDR3 is 14 amino acids. Germline V CDR1 and CDR2: LGHDT, YNNKEL (reference sequence). For the CDR3, the DNA is TGTGCCAGCAGCCAATCTGAGGGGGCCTACGAGCAGTACTTC. Encoded protein: CASSQSEGAYEQYF.